This TCR beta chain appears in the sequencing data of a study of control samples from healthy donors and cancer patients. The length of the CDR3 is 12 residues. Looked up from germline, CDR1 is SGDLS and CDR2 is YYNGEE. V lost 3 bases to trimming and J lost 3 bases, with 6 bases between them. Clones were read by immunoSEQ multiplex PCR, and TCRdb kept only the in-frame ones, dropping some. The sample carries about 180,000 clones, 90% recorded once. Sequencing was done on a sample of blood. V is TRBV9 and J is TRBJ2-5; the D gene is possibly TRBD1 (6 bases). The TCR sequence derives from a woman aged 45-65 years in good health. This CDR3 reads CASSDREETQYF. CDR3 nucleotides: TGTGCCAGCAGCGACAGGGAAGAGACCCAGTACTTC.